This TCR beta chain was sequenced in a study of PD-L1 blockade in urothelial cancer (dated 2017 in TCRdb). Some background on the complete study: Therapy was started at some point between 2012 and 2014 for all patients, and atezolizumab 1,200 mg was administered intravenously every 3 weeks. Progression-free survival longer than 6 months counted as durable clinical benefit, and TCR features were additionally tested against both progression-free and overall survival. In the same patients who had TCR sequencing, pretreatment tumors also underwent whole exome sequencing and RNA sequencing. Pretreatment tumor samples, along with matched peripheral blood collected serially before and after atezolizumab treatment, underwent TCR sequencing. About 85% of the roughly 29 patients were males with bladder-origin urothelial cancer, and about 65% of the 29 reported a prior smoking history. Blood samples were analyzed 3 weeks after the start of treatment (second dose) and 6 weeks after the start of treatment. Durable clinical benefit was achieved by nine patients and was not achieved by 20 patients. A median of around 150,000 T cells and fewer than 85,000 unique TCRs was obtained from blood samples, and a median clonality of around 0.072 was observed. Somatic, immune and clinical correlates of response to PD-L1 blockade with atezolizumab in urothelial cancer were the focus of an exploratory multi-omic analysis. Patients had an ECOG performance status of 0 or 1 and had received between 0 and 3 prior chemotherapy regimens. Twenty-nine patients had pretreatment blood TCR-seq, some 25 had at least one posttreatment blood collection, and some 25 had tumor TCR-seq.

A cohort of approximately 30 patients with locally advanced or metastatic urothelial carcinoma, treated at Memorial Sloan Kettering on a trial protocol, was included. Peripheral blood mononuclear cells were collected pretreatment and during treatment, with between 1 and 8 total time points obtained per patient. The Qiagen DNeasy Blood extraction kit was used to purify genomic DNA from total PBMCs and from tumor samples. Collected pretreatment and during treatment, PBMCs were isolated and stored as previously described. According to the germline V gene, CDR1 reads SGHTA and CDR2 reads FQGTGA. Trimming accounts for 5 bases at V and 5 bases at J, while the number of junction bases matched to no gene is 7. Including the terminal cysteine and phenylalanine, the CDR3 comprises 15 residues. Only the CDR3 DNA stays, 45 bases, in frame from base 1. Concerning this clone: The antigen it recognizes is unknown. Per-base quality was not reported, and no clone a single base away is much larger than it.

Each PCR received spiked-in synthetic TCR analog templates so that absolute template abundance could be estimated from read counts. The immunoSEQ assay was used to amplify TCRbeta CDR3 regions from genomic DNA with bias-controlled V and J gene primers. Rearranged TCRbeta segments were sequenced at approximately 20X coverage. Concerning the study's data processing: Sequencing errors were corrected by clustering, and CDR3s were annotated against IMGT so that V, D and J genes could be assigned. Downstream analyses used only productive TCRbeta rearrangements, leaving out any out-of-frame or stop-codon sequences. Clonality was computed as one minus Shannon entropy normalized by the log of the number of unique productive sequences. Fisher's exact test with Benjamini-Hochberg correction, at a threshold of adjusted p below 0.01, was used to find clones that differed between time points or between blood and tumor. The table comes from immuneACCESS by way of TCRdb, which keeps in-frame sequences with V and J called. Part of the clones is missing from these tables; in studies checked, under half for an unresolved V gene and the rest for unknown reasons. V and J calls and clone size are copied from that table; D and trimming were computed from the DNA. The sample includes roughly 32,000 clones, with around 80% observed a single time. Of the sample, less than 40% is held by the ten largest clones.

On the study overall, not on this receptor specifically: Because the sample size was small (n of about 29) and many of the analyses were exploratory, the results are meant to be hypothesis-generating. A pretreatment peripheral blood TCR clonality below the median was linked to improved progression-free and overall survival. At 3 weeks after the start of treatment, tumor-associated TCR clones in peripheral blood had expanded more in patients with durable benefit (n ≈ 20, p = 0.022).

This TCR was recovered from a man in his fifties or sixties with urothelial cancer. The specimen was PBMCs, collected around atezolizumab (anti-PD-L1) treatment. This sequence uses TRBV7-3 and TRBJ2-2, and TRBD1 aligns with 8 junction nucleotides. The CDR3 sequence is CASSRQGTGTGELFF. The nucleotides read TGTGCCAGCAGCCGACAGGGGACTGGGACCGGGGAGCTGTTTTTT.